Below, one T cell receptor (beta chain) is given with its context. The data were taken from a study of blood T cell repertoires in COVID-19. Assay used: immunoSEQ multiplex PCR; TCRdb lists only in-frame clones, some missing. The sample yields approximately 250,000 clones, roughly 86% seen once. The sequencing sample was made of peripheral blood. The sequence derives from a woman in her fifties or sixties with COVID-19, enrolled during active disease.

The CDR3 here is CASSRLAGDTQYF. DNA of the CDR3: TGTGCCAGCAGTCGACTAGCGGGAGATACGCAGTATTTT. J is TRBJ2-3 and V is TRBV6-2 or TRBV6-3; 10 bases map to TRBD2. The CDR3 loop spans 13 amino acids. Trimming at V came to 5 bases and at J to 5 bases, leaving 1 base not matched to a gene. CDR1 is MNHEY, CDR2 SVGEGT, per germline.